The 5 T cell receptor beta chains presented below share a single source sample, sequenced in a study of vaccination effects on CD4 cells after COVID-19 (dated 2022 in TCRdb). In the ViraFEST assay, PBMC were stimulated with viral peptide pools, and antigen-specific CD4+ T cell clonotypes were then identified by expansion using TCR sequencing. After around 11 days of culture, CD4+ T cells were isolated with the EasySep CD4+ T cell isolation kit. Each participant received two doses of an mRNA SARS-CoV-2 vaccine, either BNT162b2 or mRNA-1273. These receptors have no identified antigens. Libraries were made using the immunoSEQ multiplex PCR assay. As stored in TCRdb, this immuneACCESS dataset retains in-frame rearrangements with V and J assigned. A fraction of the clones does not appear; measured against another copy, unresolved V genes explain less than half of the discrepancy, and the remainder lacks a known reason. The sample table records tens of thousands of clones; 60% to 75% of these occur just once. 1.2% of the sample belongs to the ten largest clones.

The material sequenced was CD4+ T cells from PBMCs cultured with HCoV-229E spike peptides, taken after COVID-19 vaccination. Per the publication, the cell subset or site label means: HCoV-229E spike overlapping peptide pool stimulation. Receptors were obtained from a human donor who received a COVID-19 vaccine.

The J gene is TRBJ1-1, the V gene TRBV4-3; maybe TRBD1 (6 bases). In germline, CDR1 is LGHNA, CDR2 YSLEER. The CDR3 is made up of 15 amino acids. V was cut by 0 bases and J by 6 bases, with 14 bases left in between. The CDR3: CASSQEPGKGAEAFF. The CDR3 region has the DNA TGCGCCAGCAGCCAAGAACCAGGGAAGGGGGCTGAAGCTTTCTTT.

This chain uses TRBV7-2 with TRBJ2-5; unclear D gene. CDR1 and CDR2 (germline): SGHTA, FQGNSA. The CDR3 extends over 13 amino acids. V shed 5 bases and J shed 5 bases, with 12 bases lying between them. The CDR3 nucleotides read TGTGCCAGCAGCCGCAGATATCTGGAGACCCAGTACTTC. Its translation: CASSRRYLETQYF.

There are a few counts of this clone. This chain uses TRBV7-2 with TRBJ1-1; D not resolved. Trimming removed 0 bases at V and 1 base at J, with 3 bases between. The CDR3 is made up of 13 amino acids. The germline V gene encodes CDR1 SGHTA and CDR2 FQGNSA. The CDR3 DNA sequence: TGTGCCAGCAGCTTAGCCGGGAACACTGAAGCTTTCTTT. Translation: CASSLAGNTEAFF.

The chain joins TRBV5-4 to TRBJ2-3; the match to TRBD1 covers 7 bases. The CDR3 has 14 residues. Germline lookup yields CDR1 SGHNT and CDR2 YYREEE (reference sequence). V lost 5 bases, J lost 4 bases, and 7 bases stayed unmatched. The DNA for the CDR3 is TGTGCCAGCAGGCCTGACAGGGCAGCAGATACGCAGTATTTT. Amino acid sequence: CASRPDRAADTQYF.

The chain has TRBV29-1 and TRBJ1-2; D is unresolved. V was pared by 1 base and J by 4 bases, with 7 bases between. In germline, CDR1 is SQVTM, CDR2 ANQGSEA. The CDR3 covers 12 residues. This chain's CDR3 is CSVEATVYGYTF. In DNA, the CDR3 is TGCAGCGTTGAAGCTACAGTCTATGGCTACACCTTC.